This TCR beta chain is from a study of vaccination and CD4 T cells after COVID-19 (dated by TCRdb to between 2021 and 2024). Study-wide context: The convalescent cohort included six males and four females, with two Hispanic individuals, seven Caucasians, two Asians and one multiracial person. Two doses of either the Pfizer-BioNTech BNT162b2 vaccine (n=8) or the Moderna mRNA-1273 vaccine (n=2) were administered to participants. Post-COVID blood samples were collected from convalescent patients a median of around 100 days after diagnosis, with a range of roughly 35 to 180 days. Post-vaccine blood samples were obtained a median of around 67 days after the second vaccine dose, with a range of roughly 14 to 241 days. The cultures were stimulated with overlapping spike peptide pools from SARS-CoV-2 and from the common cold coronaviruses HCoV-NL63, HCoV-OC43 and HCoV-229E. As controls, cultures received a CEFX viral epitope pool (the positive control), an HIV-1 Nef peptide pool (the negative control), or no peptide at all. The spike-specific CD4+ TCR repertoire was compared before and after mRNA vaccination in nine to ten COVID-19 convalescent patients and a handful of infection-naive healthy vaccine recipients. In an earlier paper using these donors, memory CD4+ T cell crossreactivity between SARS-CoV-2 and common cold coronavirus spike proteins was assessed at the TCR clonotype level.

Libraries were built with PCR. TCR sequencing of DNA from cultured CD4+ T cells used the Oncomine TCR Beta short-read assay at the Johns Hopkins FTIC core. The QIAamp micro DNA kit was used to extract genomic DNA from the cultured CD4+ T cells. Oncomine TCR Beta libraries made from cultured CD4+ T cells were pooled using unique dual indexes and sequenced on an Illumina iSeq 100. The source study handled its data this way. Non-productive sequences were removed, and CDR3s not starting with C, not ending with F or W, or shorter than 7 amino acids were discarded. The MANAFEST web application was used to identify antigen-specific clonotypes by comparing peptide-stimulated wells against reference wells and other culture wells. Positive clones required FDR below 0.05, an odds ratio above 5, and productive frequency above 0.1% in at least two of three replicate wells. Cross-reactive clonotypes were defined as significantly expanded in both SARS-CoV-2 spike wells and at least one common cold coronavirus spike condition. Using R version 3.6.1, CDR3 homology was evaluated through Levenshtein distances (stringdist) along with unrooted phylogenetic trees (ape). TCRdb reprocessed the public reads (quality trimming at Q25 with fastp, clone calling with MiXCR) and kept in-frame beta chains. Every CDR3 protein is listed once, alongside the most common genes and DNA of its rows. The V and J calls shown here were made by TCRdb, not taken from the authors' results. This sample is represented by several thousand distinct CDR3 sequences; around 41% of them were singletons. Clones ranked in the top ten supply about 20% of the sample.

The CDR3 numbers 19 residues from cysteine through phenylalanine. Only CDR3 DNA is held: 57 bases, read in frame from base 1. V is cut by 0 bases and J by 8 bases, and the space between the germline ends is 26 bases. Per the germline V gene, MGHRA is the CDR1 and YSYEKL is the CDR2. This clonotype was recorded a few times. Its specific antigen is unknown. Base qualities are not recorded, but no much larger clone differs from it by a single base. Overall results and qualifications from the work: Relatively few convalescent patients were included in the study, and early timepoints after natural infection were not analyzed. Of the vaccine-specific clones found in convalescent patients, nearly all (304 of 307) were mono-reactive for SARS-CoV-2 spike instead of being cross-reactive with common cold coronaviruses. An increase in the median number of SARS-CoV-2-reactive clonotypes from around 20 after infection to about 39 after vaccination was observed, but the change was not found to be significant. Among the post-vaccine SARS-CoV-2-reactive clones in convalescent patients, a median around 86% showed up only after vaccination, which suggests vaccine-specific priming.

The sample's treatment or condition, from its label and the paper: approximately 11-day PBMC culture with coronavirus spike peptide pools or control peptides (ViraFEST assay). CD4+ T cells from unexposed donors were collected before the COVID-19 pandemic (2011-2018). The ViraFEST assay, used in the study, expanded antigen-specific T cells with peptide pools and then identified the expanded clonotypes through TCR sequencing. Each well held under 2.5 million PBMCs cultured in IMDM containing approximately 5% human AB serum and 10 IU/ml IL-2, with 10 ug/ml peptide pools added. On days 3 and 7, half of the culture medium was replaced with fresh IL-2-containing medium. After more than 8 days of culture, CD4+ T cells were isolated by negative selection using the EasySep CD4+ T cell isolation kit. As cell number allowed, CD4+ T cells from unexposed donors were tested for reactivity to SARS-CoV-2 S and N and to four common cold coronavirus spike pools. Ficoll-Paque Plus gradient centrifugation was used to isolate PBMCs from whole blood, and the isolated PBMCs were then either used fresh or cryopreserved at -140C. Culture conditions were generally each tested in triplicate wells. Leukapheresis product for the unexposed donors was purchased commercially.

Material for sequencing was CD4+ T cells from blood, cultured in vitro. The rearranged chain carries TRBV4-1 and TRBJ2-1; the D call is possibly TRBD1 or TRBD2, each sharing 5 bases. This TCR was sampled from a human donor in good health. The base sequence is TGCGCCAGCAGCCAAGATGGTCGAGGGGCCGCCCAAGTACATCATGAGCAGTTCTTC. This encodes CASSQDGRGAAQVHHEQFF.